This T cell receptor beta chain came from a study of T cells in Graves' hyperthyroidism and ophthalmopathy. Study findings and constraints: The authors' 13 V-J model separated ophthalmopathy from stable hyperthyroidism.

Thyroid ultrasound and orbital computed tomography, with clinical symptoms and serum thyroxine and TRAb, informed diagnoses. This clonotype appeared a few times. Its matching antigen is unknown. Trimming at V came to 0 bases and at J to 9 bases, leaving 11 bases not matched to a gene. The CDR3 is 16 residues long. The V gene's germline CDR1 is LGHNA and CDR2 YNFKEQ. RNA transcripts were the template for amplifying TCR beta CDR3 regions. With the HTBI primer set, the TCR CDR3 went through a first round of RT-PCR. Each CDR3 protein gets one entry after TCRdb re-called the multiplex PCR reads with MiXCR. Of about 840,000 distinct CDR3 sequences listed, 38% were seen once; the top ten hold around 10%.

Sequencing was done on a sample of blood. The V call is TRBV4-2, the J call TRBJ1-5; TRBD1 agrees at 7 bases. This clonotype was obtained from a man aged 18 to 35 with Graves' hyperthyroidism. CDR3 protein: CASSQDLGTASGPQHF. The CDR3 DNA follows: TGTGCCAGCAGCCAAGATCTTGGGACAGCTAGCGGGCCCCAGCATTTT.